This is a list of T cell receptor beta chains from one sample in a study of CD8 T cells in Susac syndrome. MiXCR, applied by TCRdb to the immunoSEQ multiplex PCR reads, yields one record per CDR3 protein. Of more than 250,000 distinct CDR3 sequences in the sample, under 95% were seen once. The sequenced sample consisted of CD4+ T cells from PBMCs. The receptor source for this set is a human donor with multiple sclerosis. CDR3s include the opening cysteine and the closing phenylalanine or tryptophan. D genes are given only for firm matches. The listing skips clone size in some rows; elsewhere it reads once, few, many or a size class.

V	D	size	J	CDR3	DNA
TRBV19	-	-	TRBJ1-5	CASSGQTALVGNQPQHF	TGTGCCAGTTCCGGCCAAACCGCTCTGGTAGGCAATCAGCCCCAGCATTTT
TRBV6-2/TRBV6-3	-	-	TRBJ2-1	CASSYNWGGPDNEQFF	TGTGCCAGCAGTTACAATTGGGGCGGGCCGGACAATGAGCAGTTCTTC
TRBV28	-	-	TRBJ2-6	CASRRSGANVLTF	TGTGCCAGCCGTCGCTCTGGGGCCAACGTCCTGACTTTC
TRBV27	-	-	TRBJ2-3	CASTVRGGGVAFTDTQYF	TGTGCCAGCACGGTGCGGGGAGGGGGTGTCGCTTTCACAGATACGCAGTATTTT
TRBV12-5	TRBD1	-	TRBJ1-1	CASARDRGGTEAFF	TGTGCTAGTGCCCGGGACAGGGGGGGGACTGAAGCTTTCTTT
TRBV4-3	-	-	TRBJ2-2	CASSQGRSGANTGELFF	TGCGCCAGCAGCCAAGGGCGATCGGGGGCGAACACCGGGGAGCTGTTTTTT
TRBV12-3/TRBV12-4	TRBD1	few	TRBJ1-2	CASTRTGIYGYTF	TGTGCCAGCACAAGGACAGGGATCTATGGCTACACCTTC
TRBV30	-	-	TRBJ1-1	CAWSYYGSSPEAFF	TGTGCCTGGAGCTACTATGGTTCTTCTCCTGAAGCTTTCTTT
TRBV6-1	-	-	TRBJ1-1	CASSLDRRTEAFF	TGTGCCAGCAGTCTGGACAGACGCACTGAAGCTTTCTTT
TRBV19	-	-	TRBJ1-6	CASSIRDAYNSPLHF	TGTGCCAGTAGTATCCGGGACGCCTATAATTCACCCCTCCACTTT
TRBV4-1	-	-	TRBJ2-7	CASSHPSEGIYEQYF	TGCGCCAGCAGCCACCCCTCGGAGGGGATCTACGAGCAGTACTTC
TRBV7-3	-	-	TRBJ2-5	CASSVLAGQTQYF	TGTGCCAGCAGCGTTTTGGCCGGGCAGACCCAGTACTTC
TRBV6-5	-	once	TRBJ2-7	CASSYFGTGSYEQYF	TGTGCCAGCAGTTATTTCGGGACGGGCTCCTACGAGCAGTACTTC
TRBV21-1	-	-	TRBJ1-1	CASSKGSPGATTEAFF	TGTGCCAGCAGCAAAGGTAGTCCAGGGGCGACCACTGAAGCTTTCTTT
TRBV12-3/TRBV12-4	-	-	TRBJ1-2	CASSFERRGYTF	TGTGCCAGCAGTTTCGAACGAAGAGGCTACACCTTC
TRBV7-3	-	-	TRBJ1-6	CASSREGTNSPLHF	TGTGCCAGCAGTCGTGAGGGGACCAATTCACCCCTCCACTTT
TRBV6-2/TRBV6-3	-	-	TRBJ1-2	CASSYFGAPYGYTF	TGTGCCAGCAGTTACTTCGGAGCCCCCTATGGCTACACCTTC